The 18 T cell receptor beta chains presented below share a single source sample, sequenced in a study of post-analysis software for immune sequencing data. Findings and limits, study-wide: Several TRBV segments occurring more often in patients than controls included TRBV5-6, TRBV5-1 and TRBV20-1.

Their cognate antigens are unknown. Prepared libraries of TCR beta cDNA carried unique molecular identifiers. Each CDR3 protein gets one entry after TCRdb re-called the PCR reads with MiXCR. The top ten clones hold under 5.5% of a sample with around 250,000 distinct CDR3 sequences, 30% to 45% of them seen once. The sequencing sample was made of blood. The source of these receptors is a girl aged 5 to 17 with multiple sclerosis.

Ten or more counts support this clonotype. The gene calls are TRBV6-4 and TRBJ1-1; 7 positions agree with TRBD1. Unmatched junction bases numbered 3, after V lost 5 bases and J lost 3 bases. CDR1 is MRHNA and CDR2 is SNTAGT in the germline V gene. The CDR3 loop spans 13 amino acids. CDR3 bases: TGTGCCAGCAGTCGCGACAGGGACACTGAAGCTTTCTTT. As protein: CASSRDRDTEAFF.

A few counts support this clonotype. The V call is TRBV2, the J call TRBJ2-1, with TRBD2 matching 11 bases. The junction had 13 bases not matched to a gene; V was cut back by 6 bases and J by 9 bases. From germline, CDR1 is SNHLY and CDR2 FYNNEI. CDR3 length: 16 amino acids. Here the CDR3 DNA reads TGTGCCAGCAGCTCGGGACTAGCGGCCCGGGGGGGTGAGCAGTTCTTC. Its protein is CASSSGLAARGGEQFF.

The chain uses TRBV20-1 and TRBJ2-2; the match to TRBD1 covers 10 bases. Looked up from germline, CDR1 is DFQATT and CDR2 is SNEGSKA (reference sequence). The CDR3 has 15 amino acids. After removal of 3 bases from V and 4 bases from J, the junction contained 5 bases not matched to a gene. The CDR3 coding sequence is TGCAGTGCTAGGAGACAGGGGGCAGGCACCGGGGAGCTGTTTTTT. This sequence encodes CSARRQGAGTGELFF.

There are many counts of this clonotype. The chain uses TRBV20-1 and TRBJ1-5; tentative D call: TRBD1 (5 bases). Trimming removed 6 bases from V and 5 bases from J, with 14 bases in between. CDR1 is DFQATT and CDR2 is SNEGSKA in the germline V gene (reference sequence). This CDR3 has 13 amino acids. DNA for the CDR3: TGCAGTGCCAGGGTGGCGAGGGATCAGCCCCAGCATTTT. This encodes CSARVARDQPQHF.

A remark on this clonotype: One base away lies a much larger clone, so this may be a sequencing read error. This sequence joins TRBV11-2 and TRBJ2-1; 12 bases line up with TRBD1. CDR3 length: 18 amino acids. Germline V gene lookup returns CDR1 SGHAT and CDR2 FQNNGV. Written as DNA, the CDR3 is TGTGCCAGCAGCTTAGTTTTCGGGACAGGGGGCTCCTGCAATGAGCAGTTCTTC. Translating it yields CASSLVFGTGGSCNEQFF.

In the case of this clonotype: This may stem from a read error, because a much larger clone lies one nucleotide away. The gene calls are TRBV27 and TRBJ1-5; D unclear. The CDR3 is made up of 15 amino acids. The germline CDR1 and CDR2 sequences are MNHEY and SMNVEV (reference sequence). The CDR3 nucleotides read TGTGCCAGCAGTTTATTGTCGGTGAGCAATCGGCCCCAGCATTTT. It yields the protein CASSLLSVSNRPQHF.

The sample holds a few counts of this clonotype. The rearrangement links TRBV18 to TRBJ1-3; 9 bases fit TRBD1. This CDR3 is built from 15 residues. Losses at the gene ends were 2 bases for V and 2 bases for J; bases not matched to a gene: 1. CDR1 and CDR2 from the germline V gene are KGHSH and LQKENI. The CDR3 region is CASSPTGGPGNTIYF. The CDR3 coding sequence is TGTGCCAGCTCACCAACAGGGGGCCCTGGAAACACCATATATTTT.

This clonotype was seen repeatedly, ten times or more. The V gene is TRBV6-6, the J gene TRBJ1-5; TRBD1 is a possible D gene (5 bases). The length of the CDR3 is 12 residues. With 7 bases removed from V and 5 bases from J, the gap between germline ends came to 9 bases. Germline CDR1 MNHNY, CDR2 SVGAGI (reference sequence). The CDR3 region is CASKTGDQPQHF. The CDR3 DNA reads as TGTGCCAGCAAAACAGGAGATCAGCCCCAGCATTTT.

This sequence joins TRBV29-1 and TRBJ2-5, with 10 bases aligning to TRBD2. Near its end, the DNA agrees better with TRBJ2-7, so the J call may be wrong. The CDR3 length is 14 residues. Germline V gene lookup returns CDR1 SQVTM and CDR2 ANQGSEA. The CDR3 DNA sequence: TGCAGCGTGGCTAGCGGGGGAAAATCCTACGAGCAGTACTTC. As protein: CSVASGGKSYEQYF.

The chain is built from TRBV20-1 and TRBJ2-7; D is perhaps TRBD2 (5 bases). From germline, CDR1 is DFQATT and CDR2 SNEGSKA (reference sequence). The CDR3 has 14 residues. V lost 1 base and J lost 4, with 14 bases in between. The CDR3 nucleotides are TGCAGTGCTAGAGGGGTTCGGGGTTCGTACGAGCAGTACTTC. Amino acid sequence: CSARGVRGSYEQYF.

The V and J genes are TRBV12-3 or TRBV12-4 and TRBJ2-1; 7 positions agree with TRBD1. V lost 6 bases and J lost 8; bases outside the gene matches: 13. This CDR3 has 15 amino acids. The CDR3 nucleotides read TGTGCCAGCAGATCTGGACAGGAGTTTATCGATGAGCAGTTCTTC. Protein sequence: CASRSGQEFIDEQFF.

This clonotype has a count of ten or more. The V gene is TRBV7-9, the J gene TRBJ2-1, with a possible D match to TRBD2 (5 bases). Germline lookup yields CDR1 SEHNR and CDR2 FQNEAQ (reference sequence). V lost 5 bases to trimming and J lost 0 bases, with 17 bases between them. The CDR3 sequence is 17 residues long. The CDR3 spells CASSHLTGKGSYNEQFF. DNA for the CDR3: TGTGCCAGCAGCCACTTAACGGGGAAAGGCTCCTACAATGAGCAGTTCTTC.

This clonotype was counted many times. The chain links TRBV20-1 to TRBJ1-2; no reliable D call. The CDR3 extends over 12 amino acids. V lost 2 bases and J 4 bases, leaving 8 bases between the germline ends. The germline CDR1 and CDR2 sequences are DFQATT and SNEGSKA (reference sequence). The CDR3, as DNA: TGCAGTGCTAGATCCCCCCGCTATGGCTACACCTTC. It codes for CSARSPRYGYTF.

The chain carries TRBV15 and TRBJ2-6, with 7 bases fitting TRBD1. This CDR3 region has 15 residues. Per the germline V gene, CDR1 is LNHNV and CDR2 is YYDKDF (reference sequence). The V gene end was trimmed by 5 bases and the J gene end by 0 bases; junction bases not matched to a gene: 1. The CDR3 coding sequence is TGTGCCACCAGCGGGGACAGCTCTGGGGCCAACGTCCTGACTTTC. Translation: CATSGDSSGANVLTF.

Turning to this clonotype: This may stem from a read error, because a much larger clone lies one nucleotide away. The chain joins TRBV6-4 to TRBJ2-7; TRBD1 aligns across 9 bases. J was trimmed by 7 bases and V by 6 bases; bases with no gene match: 16. The CDR3 spans 16 residues. Germline V CDR1 and CDR2: MRHNA, SNTAGT. CDR3 residues: CASSLLGQGKTNEQYF. In nucleotides, the CDR3 is TGTGCCAGCAGCCTCCTCGGACAGGGGAAAACCAATGAGCAGTACTTC.

The rearrangement joins TRBV5-1 to TRBJ1-1; possible D gene TRBD1, 6 bases. Trimming took 1 base from V and 4 from J, leaving 11 bases between them. The CDR3 is made up of 14 amino acids. Germline-derived CDR1 and CDR2 are SGHRS and YFSETQ. The CDR3 sequence: CASSLHRAGTEAFF. The CDR3 DNA is TGCGCCAGCAGCTTGCACAGGGCGGGCACTGAAGCTTTCTTT.

This clonotype was detected a few times. This sequence may be a read error, since a much larger clone differs from it by one base. The rearrangement joins TRBV5-1 to TRBJ2-5; D ambiguous. This CDR3 comprises 14 residues. The V end lost 1 base, the J end lost 0 bases, and 7 bases lay between the germline ends. Germline-derived CDR1 and CDR2 are SGHRS and YFSETQ. CDR3 sequence (DNA): TGCGCCAGCAGCTTGAGCAGGAACCAAGAGACCCAGTACTTC. This codes for CASSLSRNQETQYF.

The chain combines TRBV27 with TRBJ2-7; D is uncertain. Deletions cut 5 bases from V and 3 bases from J, with 5 bases between. Germline V CDR1 and CDR2: MNHEY, SMNVEV (reference sequence). The CDR3 is 11 amino acids. The DNA of the CDR3 is TGTGCCAGCAGTCTGTTCTACGAGCAGTACTTC. Encoded protein: CASSLFYEQYF.